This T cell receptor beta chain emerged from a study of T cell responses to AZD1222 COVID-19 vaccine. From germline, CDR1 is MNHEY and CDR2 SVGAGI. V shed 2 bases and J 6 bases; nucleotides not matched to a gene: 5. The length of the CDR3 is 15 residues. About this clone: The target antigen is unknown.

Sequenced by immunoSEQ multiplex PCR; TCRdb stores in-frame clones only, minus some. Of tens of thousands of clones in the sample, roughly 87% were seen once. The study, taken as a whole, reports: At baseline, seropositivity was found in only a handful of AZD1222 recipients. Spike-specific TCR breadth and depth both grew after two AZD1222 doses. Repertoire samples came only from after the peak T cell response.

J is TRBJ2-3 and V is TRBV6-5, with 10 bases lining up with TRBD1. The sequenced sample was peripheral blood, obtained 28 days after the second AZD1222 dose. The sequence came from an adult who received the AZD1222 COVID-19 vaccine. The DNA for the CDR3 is TGTGCCAGCAGTTACGGGACAGGGGCTGTTGATACGCAGTATTTT. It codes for CASSYGTGAVDTQYF.